This T cell receptor (beta chain) was recovered during a study of shared clonotypes between healthy human individuals. Clones were read by immunoSEQ multiplex PCR, and TCRdb kept only the in-frame ones, dropping some. The table records 400,000 to 600,000 clones, 60% to 80% of them present only once. This TCR came from a middle-aged woman in good health. Some clones in this sample may be carry-over from other donors' samples. The sample was PBMCs.

The chain's CDR3 is CASSLGLAGGVEQFF. The CDR3 region has the DNA TGTGCCAGCAGCTTAGGATTAGCGGGAGGAGTTGAGCAGTTCTTC. V and J are TRBV11-2 and TRBJ2-1; 10 bases agree with TRBD2. With 1 base clipped from V and 9 bases from J, the junction kept 6 bases outside the gene matches. The CDR3 loop spans 15 amino acids. CDR1 SGHAT and CDR2 FQNNGV come from the germline V gene.